Following are 19 T cell receptor beta chains from one sample sequenced in a study of human T cells and chemical hapten exposure. TCRdb called the RACE reads again in MiXCR, with one record for every CDR3 protein. The data show roughly 180,000 distinct CDR3 sequences, 20% to 25% seen once. The time point is: patch test 1, 2 weeks after DPC sensitization. Specified treatment: therapeutic diphenylcyclopropenone sensitization with weekly scalp DPC. The source was whole blood, collected in connection with sensitization to the hapten diphenylcyclopropenone (DPC). The receptors were sampled from a woman aged 45-59 years with alopecia areata. Some clones in this sample may be carry-over from other donors' samples.

This clonotype has more than one count but fewer than ten. The chain is built from TRBV2 and TRBJ1-3; a possible D gene is TRBD1 (5 bases). CDR3 length: 16 amino acids. Germline assignment: CDR1 SNHLY and CDR2 FYNNEI. Deletions cut 2 bases from V and 4 bases from J, with 15 bases between. The CDR3 is CASSEWGGTEGNTIYF. CDR3 DNA: TGTGCCAGCAGTGAATGGGGAGGGACGGAAGGAAACACCATATATTTT.

This clonotype was seen a handful of times. This chain joins TRBV18 and TRBJ2-7, with D unresolved. The germline V and J ends were trimmed by 0 bases and 3 bases, with 3 bases remaining between them. Germline assignment: CDR1 KGHSH and CDR2 LQKENI. The CDR3 spans 12 residues. The CDR3 sequence is CASSPPSYEQYF. The CDR3 region has the DNA TGTGCCAGCTCACCACCTAGCTACGAGCAGTACTTC. Variable domain in full (rest from reference TRBV18 and TRBJ2-7): NAGVMQNPRHLVRRRGQEARLRCSPMKGHSHVYWYRQLPEEGLKFMVYLQKENIIDESGMPKERFSAEFPKEGPSILRIQQVVRGDSAAYFCASSPPSYEQYFGPGTRLTVT.

The V gene is TRBV5-1, the J gene TRBJ1-2; 7 bases fit TRBD1. This CDR3 has 14 residues. Germline CDR1 and CDR2: SGHRS and YFSETQ. With 4 bases clipped from V and 1 base from J, the junction kept 4 bases outside the gene matches. In nucleotides, the CDR3 is TGCGCCAGCAGCCCGACAGGGAATAACTATGGCTACACCTTC. This gives the protein CASSPTGNNYGYTF.

This clonotype has a handful of counts. V and J are TRBV6-5 and TRBJ1-3; a possible D gene is TRBD1 (5 bases). The CDR3 contains 14 residues. CDR1 is MNHEY and CDR2 is SVGAGI in the germline V gene. Trimming pared 2 bases from V and 8 bases from J, leaving 13 bases between. For the CDR3, the DNA is TGTGCCAGCAGTTACACCAGGGCTGCGGACACCATATATTTT. Amino acids: CASSYTRAADTIYF.

CDR3 sequence: CAISESGGGSSYEQYF. CDR3 nucleotide sequence: TGTGCCATCAGTGAGTCCGGGGGAGGGAGCTCCTACGAGCAGTACTTC. The V call is TRBV10-3, the J call TRBJ2-7, with 7 nucleotides matching TRBD2. The germline V gene encodes CDR1 ENHRY and CDR2 SYGVKD. The CDR3 loop spans 16 amino acids. J lost 0 bases, V lost 0 bases, and 5 bases had no gene match.

This clonotype was counted a few times. This rearrangement joins TRBV5-1 to TRBJ1-1; no clear D gene. V lost 4 bases and J 5 bases, leaving 12 bases between the germline ends. The CDR3 covers 13 residues. Looked up from germline, CDR1 is SGHRS and CDR2 is YFSETQ. CDR3 protein: CASSPLTETEAFF. DNA of the CDR3: TGCGCCAGCAGCCCTCTGACCGAAACTGAAGCTTTCTTT. Together with reference TRBV5-1 and TRBJ1-1, the CDR3 gives the full variable domain: KAGVTQTPRYLIKTRGQQVTLSCSPISGHRSVSWYQQTPGQGLQFLFEYFSETQRNKGNFPGRFSGRQFSNSRSEMNVSTLELGDSALYLCASSPLTETEAFFGQGTRLTVV.

This chain connects TRBV6-2 or TRBV6-3 to TRBJ2-5; tentative D call: TRBD2 (7 bases). The CDR3 length is 15 residues. Germline CDR1 MNHEY, CDR2 SVGEGT. V lost 6 bases and J lost 2, with 16 bases in between. The CDR3 coding sequence is TGTGCCAGCAGCTTTGGAGGGGGAGGGCAAGAGACCCAGTACTTC. This codes for CASSFGGGGQETQYF.

The CDR3 sequence is CASSEGQGDTQYF. The CDR3 coding sequence is TGTGCCAGCTCCGAGGGCCAGGGGGATACGCAGTATTTT. The chain links TRBV27 to TRBJ2-3, with D perhaps TRBD1 (6 bases). V was cut by 8 bases and J by 6 bases, with 15 bases left in between. Germline CDR1 reads MNHEY; CDR2 reads SMNVEV (reference sequence). The CDR3 covers 13 residues.

This clonotype was observed a few times. The V gene is TRBV24-1, the J gene TRBJ2-2, with TRBD2 identical over 7 bases. Losses at the gene ends were 2 bases for V and 7 bases for J; bases not matched to a gene: 6. The CDR3 runs to 15 residues. Looked up from germline, CDR1 is KGHDR and CDR2 is SFDVKD. As DNA, the CDR3 is TGTGCCACCAGTGATTCGACTAGCTGGGACGGGGAGCTGTTTTTT. Protein sequence: CATSDSTSWDGELFF.

This clonotype has only a few counts. This chain joins TRBV5-4 and TRBJ2-5, with 11 bases matching TRBD2. Germline values: CDR1 SGHNT, CDR2 YYREEE (reference sequence). J lost 7 bases, V lost 4 bases, and 6 bases had no gene match. The CDR3 is 14 residues long. DNA of the CDR3: TGTGCCAGCAGCCCGGGACTAGCGGAGGGGACCCAGTACTTC. It translates to CASSPGLAEGTQYF.

This clonotype was seen only a few times. The V gene is TRBV3-1, the J gene TRBJ2-5; D might be TRBD1 or TRBD2, each matching 5 bases. The V and J ends lost 2 bases and 1 base respectively, with 11 bases between them. CDR1 is LGHDT, CDR2 YNNKEL, per germline (reference sequence). This CDR3 region has 15 residues. In DNA, the CDR3 is TGTGCCAGCAGCCAACAGAGGGGCTCCCAAGAGACCCAGTACTTC. It encodes CASSQQRGSQETQYF.

The J gene is TRBJ2-7, the V gene TRBV12-3 or TRBV12-4; 7 nucleotides agree with TRBD1. The V segment lost 6 bases and the J segment 7 bases; nucleotides outside the gene matches: 9. The CDR3 covers 13 residues. The CDR3 DNA follows: TGTGCCAGCAGAAAGAGGACAGGTGGTGAGCAGTACTTC. Its protein product is CASRKRTGGEQYF.

This clonotype was seen more than once but under ten times. The CDR3 DNA sequence: TGTGCCACCAGCAGAGGGCTAGCGGGGAATGAGCAGTTCTTC. This gives the protein CATSRGLAGNEQFF. The gene calls are TRBV15 and TRBJ2-1; 9 nucleotides match TRBD2. The trim removed 1 base at V and 7 bases at J, leaving 2 bases unmatched. This CDR3 comprises 14 residues. CDR1 LNHNV and CDR2 YYDKDF come from the germline V gene (reference sequence).

This clonotype was found a few times. The chain has TRBV7-8 and TRBJ2-2; a weak D match, TRBD2 (6 bases). CDR3 size: 14 residues. From germline, CDR1 is SGHVS and CDR2 FQNEAQ. V dropped 3 bases and J dropped 6 bases, with 11 bases sitting between them. The CDR3 is CASSFTSLPGELFF. Here the CDR3 DNA reads TGTGCCAGCAGCTTCACTAGCCTCCCCGGGGAGCTGTTTTTT.

The chain has TRBV29-1 and TRBJ2-6; possibly TRBD2 for D (6 bases). Trimming shortened V by 5 bases and J by 4 bases, and 18 bases separated the two germline ends. CDR3 length equals 16 residues. CDR1 is SQVTM, CDR2 ANQGSEA, per germline. The CDR3 sequence: CSVREFDVGGANVLTF. Written as DNA, the CDR3 is TGCAGCGTTCGGGAGTTTGACGTAGGGGGGGCCAACGTCCTGACTTTC.

This clonotype turned up a few times. The chain has TRBV6-5 and TRBJ2-3, with 10 bases fitting TRBD1. V dropped 5 bases and J dropped 5; count of bases not matched to a gene: 4. Germline-derived CDR1 and CDR2 are MNHEY and SVGAGI. This CDR3 region has 14 residues. The CDR3, as DNA: TGTGCCAGCAGTAAGACAGGGGGCAGAGATACGCAGTATTTT. Its protein product is CASSKTGGRDTQYF.

The rearrangement links TRBV24-1 to TRBJ2-1; D unresolved. Looked up from germline, CDR1 is KGHDR and CDR2 is SFDVKD. Trimming removed 2 bases from V and 8 bases from J, with 12 bases in between. The CDR3 covers 14 residues. The CDR3 DNA reads TGTGCCACCAGTGATTGGAGATCCTTGGATGAGCAGTTCTTC. It encodes CATSDWRSLDEQFF.

The genes are TRBV5-1 and TRBJ2-7; 10 nucleotides align to TRBD2. The germline CDR1 and CDR2 sequences are SGHRS and YFSETQ. After removal of 4 bases from V and 2 bases from J, the junction contained 3 bases not matched to a gene. The CDR3 totals 14 residues. CDR3 loop: CASSRTSGAYEQYF. DNA of the CDR3: TGCGCCAGCAGCAGGACTAGCGGTGCCTACGAGCAGTACTTC.

This clonotype has a handful of counts. The chain has TRBV27 and TRBJ2-1; D is uncertain. The germline V and J ends were trimmed by 2 bases and 8 bases, with 10 bases remaining between them. Looked up from germline, CDR1 is MNHEY and CDR2 is SMNVEV (reference sequence). The CDR3 has 13 residues. CDR3: CASSLREGYEQFF. In DNA, the CDR3 is TGTGCCAGCAGTTTAAGGGAAGGCTATGAGCAGTTCTTC.